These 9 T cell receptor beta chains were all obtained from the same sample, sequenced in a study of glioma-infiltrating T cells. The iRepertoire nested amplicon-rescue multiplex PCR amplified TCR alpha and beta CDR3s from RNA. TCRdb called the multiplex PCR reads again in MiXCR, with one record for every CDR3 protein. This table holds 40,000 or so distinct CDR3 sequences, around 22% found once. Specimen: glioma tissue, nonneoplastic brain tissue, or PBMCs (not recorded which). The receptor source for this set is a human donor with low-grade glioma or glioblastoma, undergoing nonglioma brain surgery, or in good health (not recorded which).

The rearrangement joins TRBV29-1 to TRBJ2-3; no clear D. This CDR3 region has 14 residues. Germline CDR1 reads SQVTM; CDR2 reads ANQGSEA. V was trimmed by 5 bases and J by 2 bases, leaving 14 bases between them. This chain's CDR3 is CSVNGYAATDTQYF. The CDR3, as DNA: TGCAGCGTTAACGGGTACGCGGCCACAGATACGCAGTATTTT.

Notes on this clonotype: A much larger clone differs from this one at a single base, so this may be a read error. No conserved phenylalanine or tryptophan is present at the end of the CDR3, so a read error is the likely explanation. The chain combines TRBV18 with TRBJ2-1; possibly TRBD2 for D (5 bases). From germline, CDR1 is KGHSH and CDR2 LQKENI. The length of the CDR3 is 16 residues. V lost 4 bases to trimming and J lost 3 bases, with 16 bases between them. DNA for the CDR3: TGTGCCAGCTCACACAAGAGAAGAAGCGGCTACAATGAGCAGTTCCTC. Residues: CASSHKRRSGYNEQFL.

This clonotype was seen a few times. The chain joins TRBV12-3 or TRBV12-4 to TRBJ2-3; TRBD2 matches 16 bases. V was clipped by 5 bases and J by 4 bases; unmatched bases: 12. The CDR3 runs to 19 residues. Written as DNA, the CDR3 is TGTGCCAGCAGTCCATCCCCGGGACTAGCGGGGGGGCCTCCAGATACGCAGTATTTT. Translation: CASSPSPGLAGGPPDTQYF.

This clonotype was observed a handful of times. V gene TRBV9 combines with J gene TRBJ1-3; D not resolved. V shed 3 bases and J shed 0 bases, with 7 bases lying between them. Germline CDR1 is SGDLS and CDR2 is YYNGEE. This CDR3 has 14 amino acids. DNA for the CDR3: TGTGCCAGCAGCGCCCAGAGCTCTGGAAACACCATATATTTT. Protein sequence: CASSAQSSGNTIYF.

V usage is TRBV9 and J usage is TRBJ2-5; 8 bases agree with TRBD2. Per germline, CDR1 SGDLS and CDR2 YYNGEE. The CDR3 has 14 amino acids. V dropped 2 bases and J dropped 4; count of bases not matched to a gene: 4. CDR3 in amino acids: CASSVAGGLETQYF. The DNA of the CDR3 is TGTGCCAGCAGCGTTGCGGGAGGCCTAGAGACCCAGTACTTC.

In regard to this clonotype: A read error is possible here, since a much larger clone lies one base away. CDR3 loop: CASSPDSDGYTF. The CDR3 coding sequence is TGTGCCAGCAGCCCCGACAGTGATGGCTACACCTTC. The chain employs TRBV5-4 and TRBJ1-2; tentative D call: TRBD1 (5 bases). V was trimmed by 4 bases and J by 6 bases, leaving 10 bases between them. Germline V gene lookup returns CDR1 SGHNT and CDR2 YYREEE (reference sequence). The CDR3 covers 12 residues.

The CDR3 protein is CASSLSPGISGANVLTF. The CDR3 DNA reads as TGTGCCAGCAGTTTATCACCAGGCATCTCTGGGGCCAACGTCCTGACTTTC. The chain joins TRBV28 to TRBJ2-6, with unresolved D. The CDR3 runs to 17 residues. Germline V gene data show CDR1 as MDHEN and CDR2 as SYDVKM. V was cut by 1 base and J by 0 bases, with 10 bases left in between.

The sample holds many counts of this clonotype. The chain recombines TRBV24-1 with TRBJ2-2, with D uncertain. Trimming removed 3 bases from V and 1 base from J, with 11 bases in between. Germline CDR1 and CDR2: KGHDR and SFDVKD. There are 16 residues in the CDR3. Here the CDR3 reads CATSDHPDKNTGELFF. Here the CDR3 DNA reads TGTGCCACCAGTGATCACCCCGACAAGAACACCGGGGAGCTGTTTTTT.

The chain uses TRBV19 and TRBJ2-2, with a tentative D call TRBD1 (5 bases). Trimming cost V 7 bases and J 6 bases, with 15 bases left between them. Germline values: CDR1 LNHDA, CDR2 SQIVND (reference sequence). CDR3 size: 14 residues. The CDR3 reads CASTRGAAAGELFF. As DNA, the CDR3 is TGTGCCAGTACCCGTGGGGCGGCGGCCGGGGAGCTGTTTTTT. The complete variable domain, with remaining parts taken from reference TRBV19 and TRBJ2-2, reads DGGITQSPKYLFRKEGQNVTLSCEQNLNHDAMYWYRQDPGQGLRLIYYSQIVNDFQKGDIAEGYSVSREKKESFPLTVTSAQKNPTAFYLCASTRGAAAGELFFGEGSRLTVL.